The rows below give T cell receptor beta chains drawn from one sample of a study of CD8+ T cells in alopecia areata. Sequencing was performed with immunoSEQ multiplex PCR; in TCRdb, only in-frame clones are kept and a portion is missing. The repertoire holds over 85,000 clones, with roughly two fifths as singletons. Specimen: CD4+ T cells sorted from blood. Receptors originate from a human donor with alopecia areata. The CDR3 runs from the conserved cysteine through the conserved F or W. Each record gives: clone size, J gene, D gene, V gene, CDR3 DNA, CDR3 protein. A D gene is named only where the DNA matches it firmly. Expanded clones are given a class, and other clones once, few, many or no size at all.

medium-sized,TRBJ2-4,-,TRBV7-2,TGTGCCAGCAGCTTGGGTGGGATCCAAAACATTCAGTACTTC,CASSLGGIQNIQYF
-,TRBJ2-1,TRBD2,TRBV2,TGTGCCAGCAGTGGGACTAGGTTTGATGAGCAGTTCTTC,CASSGTRFDEQFF
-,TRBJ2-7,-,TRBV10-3,TGTGCCATCATGAGTTCCGGGGGCGAGGTAGTTGGCGAGCAGTACTTC,CAIMSSGGEVVGEQYF
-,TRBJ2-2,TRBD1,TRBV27,TGTGCCAGCGGCCACAATAGATGGGACAGGGCCACCAACACCGGGGAGCTGTTTTTT,CASGHNRWDRATNTGELFF
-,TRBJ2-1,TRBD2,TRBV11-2,TGTGCCAGCAGCCGAGCGGGGGGCGCCTACAATGAGCAGTTCTTC,CASSRAGGAYNEQFF
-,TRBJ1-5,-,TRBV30,TGTGCCTGGACCTTGACTAGCAATCAGCCCCAGCATTTT,CAWTLTSNQPQHF
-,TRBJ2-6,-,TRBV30,TGTGCCTGGAGTGTTTCTGGGGCCAACGTCCTGACTTTC,CAWSVSGANVLTF
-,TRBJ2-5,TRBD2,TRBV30,TGTGCCTGGAGTACGGGACTAAGAGAGACCCAGTACTTC,CAWSTGLRETQYF
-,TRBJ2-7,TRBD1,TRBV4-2,TGTGCCAGCAGCATCCGGGACAGACCCTACGAGCAGTACTTC,CASSIRDRPYEQYF
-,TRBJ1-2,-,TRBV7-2,TGTGCCAGCAGCTCCCCAGCCGGGGGAGGGGGGGGCTCTAACTATGGCTACACCTTC,CASSSPAGGGGGSNYGYTF
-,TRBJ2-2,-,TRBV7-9,TGTGCCAGCAGCTTATATTTCTCCACCGGGGAGCTGTTTTTT,CASSLYFSTGELFF
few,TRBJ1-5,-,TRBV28,TGTGCCAGCAGTTTTTTGGGGGTACTAGGCAATCAGCCCCAGCATTTT,CASSFLGVLGNQPQHF
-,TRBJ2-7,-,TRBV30,TGTGCCTGGACCCCGCAGTTAACCTACGAGCAGTACTTC,CAWTPQLTYEQYF
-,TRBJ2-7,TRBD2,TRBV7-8,TGTGCCAGCAGCCTAGGAGGGAGGGGCGAGCAGTACTTC,CASSLGGRGEQYF
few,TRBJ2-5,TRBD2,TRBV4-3,TGCGCCAGCAGCCACAACGGACTAGACCCCTCGGAGACCCAGTACTTC,CASSHNGLDPSETQYF
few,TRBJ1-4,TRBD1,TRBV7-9,TGTGCCAGCAGCTCGACAGGGGATAATGAAAAACTGTTTTTT,CASSSTGDNEKLFF
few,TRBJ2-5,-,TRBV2,TGTGCCAGCAGTGCTAGGGGAGAGACCCAGTACTTC,CASSARGETQYF
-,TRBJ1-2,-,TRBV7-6,TGTGCCAGCAGCTTAGGGGGCGCGTGGGGCTACACCTTC,CASSLGGAWGYTF
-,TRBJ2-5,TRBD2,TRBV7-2,TGTGCCAGCAGCTCGCCCTACCCGGGGGGTCAAGAGACCCAGTACTTC,CASSSPYPGGQETQYF
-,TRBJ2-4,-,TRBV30,TGTGCCTGGAGTGTTGGGGGCGACATTCAGTACTTC,CAWSVGGDIQYF
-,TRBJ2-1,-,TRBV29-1,TGCAGCGCCGACAGGAACTATGAGCAGTTCTTC,CSADRNYEQFF
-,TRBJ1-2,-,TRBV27,TGTGCCAGCAGCCGGGACCGATACTATGGCTACACCTTC,CASSRDRYYGYTF
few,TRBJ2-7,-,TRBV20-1,TGCAGTGCTATTCAGGGGTACGAGCAGTACTTC,CSAIQGYEQYF
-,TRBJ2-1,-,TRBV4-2,TGTGCCAGCAGCCAATTCGGTCAGGGGAGGGATGAGCAGTTCTTC,CASSQFGQGRDEQFF
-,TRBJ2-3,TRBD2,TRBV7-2,TGTGCCAGCAGCGTTGCGGGGGGATCAAAAGATACGCAGTATTTT,CASSVAGGSKDTQYF
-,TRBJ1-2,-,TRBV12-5,TGTGCTAGTGGTTTGTGGGACTTGGGTGGCTACACCTTC,CASGLWDLGGYTF
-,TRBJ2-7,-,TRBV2,TGTGCCAGCAGTGAACAGGAGGGCTACGAGCAGTACTTC,CASSEQEGYEQYF
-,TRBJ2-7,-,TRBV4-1,TGCGCCAGCGCGAACCCAAACTACAGGTACGAGCAGTACTTC,CASANPNYRYEQYF
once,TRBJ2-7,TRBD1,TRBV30,TGTGCCTGGCAGGGGGCTGCCTACGAGCAGTACTTC,CAWQGAAYEQYF
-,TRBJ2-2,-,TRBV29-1,TGCAGCGTGCGCACAGACAACACCGGGGAGCTGTTTTTT,CSVRTDNTGELFF
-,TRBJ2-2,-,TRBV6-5,TGTGCCAGCAGTTACTCCCCGGGGTACACCGGGGAGCTGTTTTTT,CASSYSPGYTGELFF
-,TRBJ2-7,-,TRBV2,TGTGCCAGCGAGGGGGGGCCCTCCTACGAGCAGTACTTC,CASEGGPSYEQYF
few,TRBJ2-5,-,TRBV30,TGTGCCTGGACTGCGGGACAAGAGACCCAGTACTTC,CAWTAGQETQYF
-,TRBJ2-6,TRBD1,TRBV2,TGTGCCAGCAAGACAGGGAGCTCTGGGGCCAACGTCCTGACTTTC,CASKTGSSGANVLTF
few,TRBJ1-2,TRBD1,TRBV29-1,TGCAGCGTTGAGATACAGGGGAAATTGGGCTATGGCTACACCTTC,CSVEIQGKLGYGYTF
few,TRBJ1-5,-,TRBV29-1,TGCAGCGTCAGAATTAGTGATCAGCCCCAGCATTTT,CSVRISDQPQHF
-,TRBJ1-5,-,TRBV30,TGTGCCTGGAGTGCCCTGGGGGGCAATCAGCCCCAGCATTTT,CAWSALGGNQPQHF
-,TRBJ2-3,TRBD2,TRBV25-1,TGTGCCAGCAAGCCGGGGACTAGCGGGAGAGATACGCAGTATTTT,CASKPGTSGRDTQYF